This entry features one T cell receptor beta chain sequence. This record comes from a study of blood T cell repertoires in COVID-19. Across the study: The United States, Italy and Spain provided the acute and convalescent COVID-19 samples. PBMCs, B-cell-depleted T cells, or T cells provided the cDNA or gDNA that made up the material.

Original processing notes: It was from reference gene primer amplification that nucleated cell counts were estimated. Sequencing was performed with immunoSEQ multiplex PCR; in TCRdb, only in-frame clones are kept and a portion is missing. V and J calls plus clone size are reproduced from that table; the DNA served to infer D and trimming. The sample lists 30,000 or so clones, about two thirds occurring once. The J segment lost 10 bases and the V segment lost 8 bases, leaving 8 bases of the junction unmatched. The CDR3 is 12 residues long. Germline V CDR1 and CDR2: SNHLY, FYNNEI. V gene TRBV2 combines with J gene TRBJ1-1, with TRBD1 matching over 9 bases. The TCR was taken from a human donor in a cohort sampled during active COVID-19. Sequenced material: peripheral blood. CDR3 amino acids: CASGTGIVGAFF. In nucleotides, the CDR3 is TGTGCCAGCGGGACAGGGATCGTAGGAGCTTTCTTT.